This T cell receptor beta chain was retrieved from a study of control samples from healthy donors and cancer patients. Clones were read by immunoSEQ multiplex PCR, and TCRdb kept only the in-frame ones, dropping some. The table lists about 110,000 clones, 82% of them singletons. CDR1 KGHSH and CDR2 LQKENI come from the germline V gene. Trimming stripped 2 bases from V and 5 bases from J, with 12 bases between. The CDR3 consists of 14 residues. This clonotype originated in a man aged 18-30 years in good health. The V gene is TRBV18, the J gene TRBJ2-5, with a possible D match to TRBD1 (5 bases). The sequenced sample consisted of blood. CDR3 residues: CASSPNPTVETQYF. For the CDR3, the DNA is TGTGCCAGCTCACCAAATCCGACAGTCGAGACCCAGTACTTC.